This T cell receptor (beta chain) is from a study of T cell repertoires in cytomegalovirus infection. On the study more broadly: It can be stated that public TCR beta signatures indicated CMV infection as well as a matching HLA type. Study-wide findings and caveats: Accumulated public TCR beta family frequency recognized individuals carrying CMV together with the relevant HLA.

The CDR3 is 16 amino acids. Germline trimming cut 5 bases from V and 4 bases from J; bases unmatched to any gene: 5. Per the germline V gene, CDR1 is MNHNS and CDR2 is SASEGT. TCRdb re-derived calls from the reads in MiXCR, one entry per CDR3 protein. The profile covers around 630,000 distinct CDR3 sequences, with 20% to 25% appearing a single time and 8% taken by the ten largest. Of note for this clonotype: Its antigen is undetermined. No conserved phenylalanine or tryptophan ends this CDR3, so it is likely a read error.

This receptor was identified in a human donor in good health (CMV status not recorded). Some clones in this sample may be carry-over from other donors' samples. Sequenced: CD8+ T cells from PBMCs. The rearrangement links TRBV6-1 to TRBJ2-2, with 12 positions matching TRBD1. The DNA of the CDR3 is TGTGCCAGCAGTCTCCCGGGACAGGGGGCCACCGGGGAGCTGTTTCTT. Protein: CASSLPGQGATGELFL.